The 16 T cell receptor beta chains given below trace back to one sample, sequenced in a study of T cell responses to AZD1222 COVID-19 vaccine. This table comes from immunoSEQ multiplex PCR, and its TCRdb copy is limited to in-frame clones, with some not included. The sample has 100,000 to 150,000 clones, 85% to 90% seen once. The material sequenced was peripheral blood, taken 28 days after the second AZD1222 dose. The receptor set was obtained from an adult who received the AZD1222 COVID-19 vaccine.

The chain has TRBV5-1 and TRBJ1-5; D remains unclear. The V end lost 3 bases, the J end lost 7 bases, and 11 bases lay between the germline ends. The CDR3 is 13 amino acids. Germline CDR1 reads SGHRS; CDR2 reads YFSETQ. CDR3 bases: TGCGCCAGCAGCTCTGGACCGGAGCAGCCCCAGCATTTT. Amino acids: CASSSGPEQPQHF.

This clone occurred a few times. This chain uses TRBV18 with TRBJ1-5; 9 nucleotides line up with TRBD1. This CDR3 contains 14 residues. CDR1 and CDR2 from the germline V gene are KGHSH and LQKENI. Trimming cost V 0 bases and J 6 bases; bases outside gene matches: 0. The CDR3 DNA reads as TGTGCCAGCTCACCACCGACAGGGGGTCAGCCCCAGCATTTT. Translation: CASSPPTGGQPQHF. The whole variable domain, filled in from reference TRBV18 and TRBJ1-5, reads NAGVMQNPRHLVRRRGQEARLRCSPMKGHSHVYWYRQLPEEGLKFMVYLQKENIIDESGMPKERFSAEFPKEGPSILRIQQVVRGDSAAYFCASSPPTGGQPQHFGDGTRLSIL.

The gene calls are TRBV18 and TRBJ2-3; 8 positions agree with TRBD1. This CDR3 is built from 15 residues. Germline CDR1 is KGHSH and CDR2 is LQKENI. The ends lost 3 bases at V and 2 bases at J; junction bases unmatched: 4. In nucleotides, the CDR3 is TGTGCCAGCTCACCTGGACAGGGTAACACAGATACGCAGTATTTT. Translating gives CASSPGQGNTDTQYF.

The rearrangement joins TRBV18 to TRBJ2-7, with a possible D match to TRBD2 (5 bases). CDR1 is KGHSH, CDR2 LQKENI, per germline. The V and J ends lost 1 base and 2 bases respectively, with 9 bases between them. The CDR3 is 14 residues long. The CDR3 region is CASSPLDGAYEQYF. Here the CDR3 DNA reads TGTGCCAGCTCACCACTGGACGGGGCCTACGAGCAGTACTTC.

This clone was detected only a few times. This sequence joins TRBV29-1 and TRBJ1-2, with 11 bases fitting TRBD1. V lost 1 base, J lost 5 bases, and 9 bases stayed unmatched. Germline-derived CDR1 and CDR2 are SQVTM and ANQGSEA. The CDR3 is 16 residues long. CDR3 bases: TGCAGCGTTGAAGGCTGGACAGGGGGCGTCTGGTATGGCTACACCTTC. Protein sequence: CSVEGWTGGVWYGYTF.

The rearrangement links TRBV7-9 to TRBJ1-2; D remains unclear. CDR1 and CDR2 from the germline V gene are SEHNR and FQNEAQ (reference sequence). The V end lost 2 bases, the J end lost 4 bases, and 8 bases lay between the germline ends. The CDR3 sequence is 13 residues long. DNA of the CDR3: TGTGCCAGCAGCTTATACGAAAGCTATGGCTACACCTTC. Protein: CASSLYESYGYTF.

The DNA of the CDR3 is TGTGCCACCAGTGAGGCAGGAGAAGCTTTCTTT. Translation gives CATSEAGEAFF. The chain uses TRBV24-1 and TRBJ1-1; D is uncertain. Trimming pared 4 bases from V and 8 bases from J, leaving 7 bases between. CDR3 length: 11 amino acids. CDR1 is KGHDR, CDR2 SFDVKD, per germline.

V gene TRBV12-2 combines with J gene TRBJ1-2. TRBV12-2 is annotated as a pseudogene. The CDR3 covers 15 residues. CDR3 sequence: CASRLLTGTAYGYTF. The CDR3 bases are TGTGCAAGTCGCTTATTGACTGGGACCGCGTATGGCTACACCTTC.

The chain recombines TRBV15 with TRBJ2-7; D not certain. The ends were cut back, 0 bases at V and 2 bases at J, with 11 bases in the middle. Per the germline V gene, CDR1 is LNHNV and CDR2 is YYDKDF (reference sequence). The length of the CDR3 is 15 residues. Here the CDR3 DNA reads TGTGCCACCAGCAGAGATCGAGGAATTACCTACGAGCAGTACTTC. Translating it yields CATSRDRGITYEQYF. The entire variable domain, with the rest obtained from reference TRBV15 and TRBJ2-7, is as follows: DAMVIQNPRYQVTQFGKPVTLSCSQTLNHNVMYWYQQKSSQAPKLLFHYYDKDFNNEADTPDNFQSRRPNTSFCFLDIRSPGLGDTAMYLCATSRDRGITYEQYFGPGTRLTVT.

The genes are TRBV18 and TRBJ2-3, with D possibly being TRBD2 (5 bases). V lost 0 bases and J 0 bases, leaving 7 bases between the germline ends. Germline-derived CDR1 and CDR2 are KGHSH and LQKENI. The CDR3 totals 15 residues. The CDR3: CASSPPGASTDTQYF. CDR3 coding DNA: TGTGCCAGCTCACCACCGGGAGCTAGCACAGATACGCAGTATTTT.

This chain joins TRBV11-3 and TRBJ2-5, with D tentatively TRBD1 or TRBD2 (5 bases each). The CDR3 is made up of 16 amino acids. In germline, CDR1 is SGHNT, CDR2 YENEEA. V was pared by 1 base and J by 4 bases, with 16 bases between. The CDR3: CASSLAPWVGGETQYF. The CDR3, as DNA: TGTGCCAGCAGCTTAGCTCCTTGGGTTGGGGGAGAGACCCAGTACTTC.

This chain connects TRBV6-2 or TRBV6-3 to TRBJ2-4; perhaps TRBD1 as D (7 bases). This CDR3 has 13 residues. The germline gives CDR1 MNHEY, CDR2 SVGEGT. Trimming cost V 6 bases and J 8 bases, with 14 bases left between them. For the CDR3, the DNA is TGTGCCAGCAGCTCCGACAGGGAGGACATTCAGTACTTC. Protein product: CASSSDREDIQYF.

V usage is TRBV6-5 and J usage is TRBJ1-1; D perhaps matches TRBD1 (6 bases). Trimming took off 7 bases at V and 0 bases at J, with 9 bases between the two ends. The germline V gene encodes CDR1 MNHEY and CDR2 SVGAGI. The CDR3 has 13 residues. As DNA, the CDR3 is TGTGCCAGCAAGGGGGTGATGAACACTGAAGCTTTCTTT. It specifies CASKGVMNTEAFF.

This clone was detected a few times. J is TRBJ1-1 and V is TRBV6-2 or TRBV6-3; unclear D gene. The CDR3 totals 11 residues. Germline lookup yields CDR1 MNHEY and CDR2 SVGEGT. Between the trimmed V and J ends, which lost 3 bases and 4 bases, there was a span of 3 bases. DNA for the CDR3: TGTGCCAGCAGTTATCCCACTGAAGCTTTCTTT. Translating gives CASSYPTEAFF.

This CDR3 is CASSSILGSTEAFF. The CDR3 DNA is TGTGCCAGCAGCTCTATATTAGGGAGTACTGAAGCTTTCTTT. V and J are TRBV7-3 and TRBJ1-1; D is unclear. The CDR3 loop spans 14 amino acids. V gave up 4 bases and J gave up 5 bases, with 14 bases separating them. Germline V lookup: CDR1 SGHTA, CDR2 FQGTGA. The full variable domain, rest sourced from reference TRBV7-3 and TRBJ1-1, is GAGVSQTPSNKVTEKGKYVELRCDPISGHTALYWYRQSLGQGPEFLIYFQGTGAADDSGLPNDRFFAVRPEGSVSTLKIQRTERGDSAVYLCASSSILGSTEAFFGQGTRLTVV.

The rearrangement links TRBV13 to TRBJ2-3; D gene unclear. The CDR3 contains 14 residues. V gave up 0 bases and J gave up 2 bases, with 6 bases separating them. CDR1 and CDR2 from the germline V gene are PRHDT and FYEKMQ (reference sequence). CDR3 DNA sequence: TGTGCCAGCAGCTTAGGGGTCTCCACAGATACGCAGTATTTT. Translating it yields CASSLGVSTDTQYF. Using reference TRBV13 and TRBJ2-3 for the parts outside the CDR3, the full variable domain is AAGVIQSPRHLIKEKRETATLKCYPIPRHDTVYWYQQGPGQDPQFLISFYEKMQSDKGSIPDRFSAQQFSDYHSELNMSSLELGDSALYFCASSLGVSTDTQYFGPGTRLTVL.